The present entry profiles one T cell receptor (beta chain) with its context. The antigen remains undetermined. This specimen comes from a study of cytomegalovirus exposure and HLA in healthy donors. The study's findings and limits: Earlier findings revealed that most TCR beta V segments proved productive either about 87% or about 30% of the time.

Healthy people donating bone marrow made up the donors. CDR1 MGHDK and CDR2 SYGVNS come from the germline V gene. The V end was cut by 2 bases, the J end by 6 bases, with 17 bases between. The CDR3 is 16 residues long. With 60 Vbeta and 13 Jbeta primers, the PCR was carried out. Generated by immunoSEQ multiplex PCR, the TCRdb table keeps only in-frame clones and is missing some. This repertoire shows about 110,000 clones, 75% found once; its top ten account for 2% to 3%. The gene calls are TRBV25-1 and TRBJ2-1; D is possibly TRBD1 (6 bases). The sequencing input was PBMCs. The receptor's source is a man in his forties in good health and CMV-seronegative. CDR3 region: CASSEGAFRDTNEQFF. In nucleotides, the CDR3 is TGTGCCAGCAGTGAAGGTGCTTTTAGGGACACCAATGAGCAGTTCTTC.